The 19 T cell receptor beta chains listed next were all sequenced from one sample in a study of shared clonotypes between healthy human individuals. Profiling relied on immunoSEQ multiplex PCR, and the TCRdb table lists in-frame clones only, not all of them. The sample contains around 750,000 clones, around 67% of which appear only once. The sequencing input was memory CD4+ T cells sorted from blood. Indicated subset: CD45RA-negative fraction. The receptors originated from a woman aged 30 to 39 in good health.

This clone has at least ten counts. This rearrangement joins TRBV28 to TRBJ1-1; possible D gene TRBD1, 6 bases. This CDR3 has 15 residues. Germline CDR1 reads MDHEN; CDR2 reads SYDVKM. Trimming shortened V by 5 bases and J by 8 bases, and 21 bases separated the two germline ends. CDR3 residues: CASSATFRGHQEAFF. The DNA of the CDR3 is TGTGCCAGCAGTGCCACATTTCGGGGACACCAAGAAGCTTTCTTT.

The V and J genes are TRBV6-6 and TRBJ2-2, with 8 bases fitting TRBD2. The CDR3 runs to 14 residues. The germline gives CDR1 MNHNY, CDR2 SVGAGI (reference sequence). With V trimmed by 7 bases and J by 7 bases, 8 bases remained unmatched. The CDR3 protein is CASMNSGIVGELFF. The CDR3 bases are TGTGCCAGCATGAATAGCGGGATAGTCGGGGAGCTGTTTTTT.

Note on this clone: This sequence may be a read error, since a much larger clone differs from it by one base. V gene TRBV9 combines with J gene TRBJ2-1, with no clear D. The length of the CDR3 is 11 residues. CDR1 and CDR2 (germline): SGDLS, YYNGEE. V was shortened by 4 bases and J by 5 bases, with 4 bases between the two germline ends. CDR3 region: CASSFDNEQFF. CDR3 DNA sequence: TGTGCCAGCAGCTTCGACAATGAGCAGTTCTTC.

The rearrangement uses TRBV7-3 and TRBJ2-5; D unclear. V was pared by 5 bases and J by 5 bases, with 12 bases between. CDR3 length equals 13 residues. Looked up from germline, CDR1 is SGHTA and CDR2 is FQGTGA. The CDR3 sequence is CASSQTPLETQYF. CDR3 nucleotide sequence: TGTGCCAGCAGCCAGACCCCGCTGGAGACCCAGTACTTC.

This CDR3 reads CASSGKRAGDQPQHF. CDR3 nucleotides: TGTGCCAGCAGTGGTAAGAGGGCTGGGGATCAGCCCCAGCATTTT. V and J are TRBV6-1 and TRBJ1-5; D is ambiguous. In germline, CDR1 is MNHNS, CDR2 SASEGT. The CDR3 is 15 amino acids. Between the trimmed V and J ends, which lost 4 bases and 5 bases, there was a span of 15 bases.

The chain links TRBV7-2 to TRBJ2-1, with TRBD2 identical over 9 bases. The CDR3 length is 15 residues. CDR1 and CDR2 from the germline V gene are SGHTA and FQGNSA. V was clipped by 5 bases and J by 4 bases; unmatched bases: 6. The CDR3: CASSPGLAQYNEQFF. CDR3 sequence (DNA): TGTGCCAGCAGCCCCGGACTAGCGCAGTACAATGAGCAGTTCTTC.

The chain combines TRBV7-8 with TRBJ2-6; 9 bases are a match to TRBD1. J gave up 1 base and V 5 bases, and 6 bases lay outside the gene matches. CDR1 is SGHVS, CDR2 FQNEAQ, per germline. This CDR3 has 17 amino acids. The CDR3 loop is CASSLSGTGSGANVLTF. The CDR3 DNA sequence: TGTGCCAGCAGCCTTTCCGGGACAGGGTCTGGGGCCAACGTCCTGACTTTC.

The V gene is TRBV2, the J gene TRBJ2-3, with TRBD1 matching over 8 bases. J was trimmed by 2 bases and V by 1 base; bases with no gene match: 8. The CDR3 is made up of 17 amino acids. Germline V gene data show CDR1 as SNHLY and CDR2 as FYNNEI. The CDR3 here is CASSEVRRGLVTDTQYF. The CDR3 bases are TGTGCCAGCAGTGAAGTTCGCAGGGGGCTGGTCACAGATACGCAGTATTTT.

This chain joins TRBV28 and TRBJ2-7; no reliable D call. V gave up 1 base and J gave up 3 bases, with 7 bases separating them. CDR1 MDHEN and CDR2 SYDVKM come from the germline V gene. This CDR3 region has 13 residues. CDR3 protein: CASSLLTYYEQYF. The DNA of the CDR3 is TGTGCCAGCAGTTTATTGACGTACTACGAGCAGTACTTC.

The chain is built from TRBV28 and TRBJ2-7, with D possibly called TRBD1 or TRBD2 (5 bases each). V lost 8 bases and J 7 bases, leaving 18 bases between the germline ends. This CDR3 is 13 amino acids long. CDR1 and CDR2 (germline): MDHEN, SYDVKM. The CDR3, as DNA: TGTGCCAGCGAGAGGGGTCCCCGTTTTGAGCAGTACTTC. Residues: CASERGPRFEQYF. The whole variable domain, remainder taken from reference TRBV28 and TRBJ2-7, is DVKVTQSSRYLVKRTGEKVFLECVQDMDHENMFWYRQDPGLGLRLIYFSYDVKMKEKGDIPEGYSVSREKKERFSLILESASTNQTSMYLCASERGPRFEQYFGPGTRLTVT.

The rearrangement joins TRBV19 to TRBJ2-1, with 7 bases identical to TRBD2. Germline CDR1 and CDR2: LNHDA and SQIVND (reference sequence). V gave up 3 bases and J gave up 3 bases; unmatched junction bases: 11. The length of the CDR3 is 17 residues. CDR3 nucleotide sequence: TGTGCCAGTAGTATGGCTGCAGGGACGGGAGGCTACAATGAGCAGTTCTTC. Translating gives CASSMAAGTGGYNEQFF.

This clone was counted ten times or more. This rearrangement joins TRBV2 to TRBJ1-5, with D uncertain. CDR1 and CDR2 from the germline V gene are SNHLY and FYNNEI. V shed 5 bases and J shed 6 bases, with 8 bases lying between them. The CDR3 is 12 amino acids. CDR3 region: CASSPEGQPQHF. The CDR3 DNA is TGTGCCAGCAGTCCTGAAGGTCAGCCCCAGCATTTT. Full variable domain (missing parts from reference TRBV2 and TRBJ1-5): EPEVTQTPSHQVTQMGQEVILRCVPISNHLYFYWYRQILGQKVEFLVSFYNNEISEKSEIFDDQFSVERPDGSNFTLKIRSTKLEDSAMYFCASSPEGQPQHFGDGTRLSIL.

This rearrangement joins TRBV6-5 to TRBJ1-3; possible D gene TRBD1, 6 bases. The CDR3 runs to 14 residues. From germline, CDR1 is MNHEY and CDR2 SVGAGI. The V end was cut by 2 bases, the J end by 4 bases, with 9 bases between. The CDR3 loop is CASSYTGLGNTIYF. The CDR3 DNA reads TGTGCCAGCAGTTACACAGGGTTGGGAAACACCATATATTTT.

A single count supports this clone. DNA for the CDR3: TGTGCCAGCAGTCCACCAACGACTAGCGGGAAGGTGAATGAGCAGTTCTTC. Its protein product is CASSPPTTSGKVNEQFF. The chain is built from TRBV27 and TRBJ2-1; 11 bases align to TRBD2. V dropped 5 bases and J dropped 7; count of bases not matched to a gene: 13. Germline CDR1 and CDR2: MNHEY and SMNVEV (reference sequence). This CDR3 has 17 amino acids.

The DNA for the CDR3 is TGTGCCAGCTCACAAGCACAGGGCTTCGAGCAGTACTTC. It yields the protein CASSQAQGFEQYF. This chain connects TRBV18 to TRBJ2-7; a possible D gene is TRBD1 (6 bases). Germline V gene lookup returns CDR1 KGHSH and CDR2 LQKENI. This CDR3 region has 13 residues. Trimming took 4 bases from V and 6 from J, leaving 13 bases between them. The whole variable domain, remainder taken from reference TRBV18 and TRBJ2-7, is NAGVMQNPRHLVRRRGQEARLRCSPMKGHSHVYWYRQLPEEGLKFMVYLQKENIIDESGMPKERFSAEFPKEGPSILRIQQVVRGDSAAYFCASSQAQGFEQYFGPGTRLTVT.

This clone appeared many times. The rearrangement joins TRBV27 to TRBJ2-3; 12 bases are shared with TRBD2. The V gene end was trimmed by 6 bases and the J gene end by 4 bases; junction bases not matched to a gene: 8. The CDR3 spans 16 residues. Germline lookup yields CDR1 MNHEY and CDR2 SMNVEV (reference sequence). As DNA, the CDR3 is TGTGCCAGCAGCCCCCGACTAGCGGGAGTTGCAGATACGCAGTATTTT. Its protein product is CASSPRLAGVADTQYF.

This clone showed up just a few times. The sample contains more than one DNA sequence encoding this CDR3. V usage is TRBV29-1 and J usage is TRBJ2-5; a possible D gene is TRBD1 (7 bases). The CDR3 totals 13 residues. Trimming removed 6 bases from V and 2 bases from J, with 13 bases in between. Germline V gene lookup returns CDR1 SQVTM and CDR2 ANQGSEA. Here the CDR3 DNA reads TGCAGCGTGGCAGGGGGGATACAAGAGACCCAGTACTTC. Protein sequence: CSVAGGIQETQYF.

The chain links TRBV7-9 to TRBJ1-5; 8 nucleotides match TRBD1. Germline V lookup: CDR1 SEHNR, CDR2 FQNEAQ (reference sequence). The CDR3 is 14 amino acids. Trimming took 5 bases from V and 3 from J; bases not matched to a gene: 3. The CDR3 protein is CASSPDRVNQPQHF. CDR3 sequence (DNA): TGTGCCAGCAGCCCGGACAGGGTCAATCAGCCCCAGCATTTT.

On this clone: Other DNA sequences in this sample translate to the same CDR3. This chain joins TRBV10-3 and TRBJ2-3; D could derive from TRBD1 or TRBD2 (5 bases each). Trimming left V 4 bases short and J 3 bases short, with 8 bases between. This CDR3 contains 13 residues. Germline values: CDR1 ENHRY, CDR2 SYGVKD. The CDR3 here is CAISGGGTDTQYF. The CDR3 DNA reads TGTGCCATCAGTGGTGGGGGAACAGATACGCAGTATTTT.